These 19 T cell receptor beta chains came from one sample sequenced in a study of CD8+CD57+ T cells in acquired aplastic anemia (dated by TCRdb to 2017 to 2018). Sequencing took place on an Illumina HiSeq 2000. Profiling of TCR beta VDJ combinations and CDR3 sequences used genomic DNA as the template. TCRdb took the public reads, trimmed them with fastp at Q25, ran MiXCR for clone calling and kept in-frame beta chains. Rows with a matching CDR3 protein are joined into one entry that keeps the most common DNA and genes. Within this sample are about 270,000 distinct CDR3 sequences, with approximately 55% of them counted one time only. The top ten clones comprise around 7.6% of the sample. Source material: sorted CD4+, CD8+, or CD8+CD57+ T cells (not recorded which) from PBMCs. The receptor source for this set is a human donor with severe aplastic anemia or a healthy control (not recorded which).

The V call is TRBV7-8, the J call TRBJ2-7; D is tentatively TRBD1 or TRBD2 (5 bases each). Trimming removed 5 bases at V and 2 bases at J, with 19 bases between. This CDR3 contains 16 residues. Germline values: CDR1 SGHVS, CDR2 FQNEAQ. The DNA for the CDR3 is TGTGCCAGCAGCCCCCTGCCGGGACCGAGGACCTACGAGCAGTACTTC. It specifies CASSPLPGPRTYEQYF. The whole variable domain, remainder taken from reference TRBV7-8 and TRBJ2-7, is GAGVSQSPRYKVAKRGQDVALRCDPISGHVSLFWYQQALGQGPEFLTYFQNEAQLDKSGLPSDRFFAERPEGSVSTLKIQRTQQEDSAVYLCASSPLPGPRTYEQYFGPGTRLTVT.

The rearrangement joins TRBV24-1 to TRBJ1-6; D call uncertain. CDR1 is KGHDR, CDR2 SFDVKD, per germline. V lost 1 base and J lost 9, with 9 bases in between. The CDR3 is 14 amino acids. For the CDR3, the DNA is TGTGCCACCAGTGATTTCGCAGGCCGTTCACCCCTCCACTTT. This encodes CATSDFAGRSPLHF.

In this sample, this clonotype turned up many times. The CDR3 nucleotides are TGTGCCAGCAGCCTCAGACAGGGCACCCCGGGGGAGCAGTACTTC. The encoded protein is CASSLRQGTPGEQYF. The chain is built from TRBV9 and TRBJ2-7, with 7 positions matching TRBD1. The CDR3 totals 15 residues. V trimming: 4 bases; J trimming: 7 bases; junction bases outside the gene matches: 14. Germline values: CDR1 SGDLS, CDR2 YYNGEE. Supplemented by reference TRBV9 and TRBJ2-7, the full variable domain reads DSGVTQTPKHLITATGQRVTLRCSPRSGDLSVYWYQQSLDQGLQFLIQYYNGEERAKGNILERFSAQQFPDLHSELNLSSLELGDSALYFCASSLRQGTPGEQYFGPGTRLTVT.

This chain links TRBV19 with TRBJ2-3; 8 nucleotides match TRBD1. V trimming: 8 bases; J trimming: 3 bases; junction bases outside the gene matches: 10. CDR3 length equals 15 residues. CDR1 and CDR2 (germline): LNHDA, SQIVND (reference sequence). CDR3 nucleotides: TGTGCCAGTGACGCTGGACAGGGTTTTACAGATACGCAGTATTTT. It encodes CASDAGQGFTDTQYF.

This clonotype was counted many times. This rearrangement joins TRBV5-1 to TRBJ2-5, with TRBD1 identical over 7 bases. J was trimmed by 5 bases and V by 7 bases; bases with no gene match: 14. In germline, CDR1 is SGHRS, CDR2 YFSETQ. This CDR3 is 15 amino acids long. CDR3 in DNA: TGCGCCAGCCACGAGCCCACAGGGGACGGGGAGACCCAGTACTTC. It codes for CASHEPTGDGETQYF. Full variable domain (missing parts from reference TRBV5-1 and TRBJ2-5): KAGVTQTPRYLIKTRGQQVTLSCSPISGHRSVSWYQQTPGQGLQFLFEYFSETQRNKGNFPGRFSGRQFSNSRSEMNVSTLELGDSALYLCASHEPTGDGETQYFGPGTRLLVL.

The J gene is TRBJ2-1, the V gene TRBV20-1, with TRBD2 matching 7 bases. Trimming took 0 bases from V and 10 from J; bases not matched to a gene: 15. Looked up from germline, CDR1 is DFQATT and CDR2 is SNEGSKA (reference sequence). The CDR3 sequence is 16 residues long. CDR3 coding DNA: TGCAGTGCTAGAGATACAGCGGGATGGGCAGCTGCGGAGCAGTTCTTC. Its translation: CSARDTAGWAAAEQFF.

This clonotype was recorded many times. The chain links TRBV7-2 to TRBJ2-3; possibly TRBD2 for D (5 bases). The germline V gene has CDR1 SGHTA and CDR2 FQGNSA. This CDR3 is 13 amino acids long. V was clipped by 5 bases and J by 6 bases, with 12 bases between them. CDR3 coding DNA: TGTGCCAGCAGCGATCTAACTAGGGATACGCAGTATTTT. This codes for CASSDLTRDTQYF.

The chain employs TRBV7-2 and TRBJ1-2; D is unresolved. The CDR3 is 13 residues long. Trimming took 5 bases from V and 8 from J, leaving 15 bases between them. Germline-derived CDR1 and CDR2 are SGHTA and FQGNSA. The chain's CDR3 is CASSLPVDIGYTF. The CDR3 DNA sequence: TGTGCCAGCAGCCTTCCCGTAGATATCGGCTACACCTTC.

V is TRBV7-6 and J is TRBJ2-3, with D unclear. The V gene's germline CDR1 is SGHVS and CDR2 FNYEAQ. The CDR3 is 13 amino acids. The CDR3 DNA reads TGTGTCTTTCCTCCAATTCACTCAGATACGCAGTATTTT. This codes for CVFPPIHSDTQYF.

This clonotype has only a few counts. The chain recombines TRBV7-9 with TRBJ2-3; TRBD2 aligns across 7 bases. Looked up from germline, CDR1 is SEHNR and CDR2 is FQNEAQ (reference sequence). The V and J ends lost 6 bases and 0 bases, in that order; junction bases with no gene match: 9. CDR3 size: 16 residues. Written as DNA, the CDR3 is TGTGCCAGCAGTAATTATCGAGCGGGGAGCACAGATACGCAGTATTTT. Amino acids: CASSNYRAGSTDTQYF.

The chain joins TRBV5-4 to TRBJ1-2; D perhaps matches TRBD1 (5 bases). The CDR3 is 13 residues long. Germline-derived CDR1 and CDR2 are SGHNT and YYREEE (reference sequence). V gave up 0 bases and J gave up 12 bases, with 15 bases separating them. The CDR3 protein is CASSLAGISGNTF. The CDR3 DNA is TGTGCCAGCAGCTTGGCAGGGATCTCTGGAAACACCTTC. The full variable domain, its missing parts supplied by reference TRBV5-4 and TRBJ1-2, is ETGVTQSPTHLIKTRGQQVTLRCSSQSGHNTVSWYQQALGQGPQFIFQYYREEENGRGNFPPRFSGLQFPNYSSELNVNALELDDSALYLCASSLAGISGNTFGSGTRLTVV.

The genes are TRBV5-4 and TRBJ2-3; D is uncertain. Trimming cost V 1 base and J 1 base, with 7 bases left between them. From germline, CDR1 is SGHNT and CDR2 YYREEE (reference sequence). The CDR3 runs to 14 residues. CDR3 nucleotide sequence: TGTGCCAGCAGCTTGTCGACCGGCACAGATACGCAGTATTTT. Its translation: CASSLSTGTDTQYF. Drawing the rest from reference TRBV5-4 and TRBJ2-3, the complete variable domain is ETGVTQSPTHLIKTRGQQVTLRCSSQSGHNTVSWYQQALGQGPQFIFQYYREEENGRGNFPPRFSGLQFPNYSSELNVNALELDDSALYLCASSLSTGTDTQYFGPGTRLTVL.

This clonotype was observed a single time. The chain employs TRBV7-9 and TRBJ2-7; perhaps D is TRBD1 or TRBD2 (6 bases each). Trimming stripped 6 bases from V and 0 bases from J, with 12 bases between. Germline V gene lookup returns CDR1 SEHNR and CDR2 FQNEAQ (reference sequence). The CDR3 has 14 residues. CDR3 residues: CASRQGGSSYEQYF. CDR3 bases: TGTGCCAGCAGGCAAGGGGGGAGCTCCTACGAGCAGTACTTC.

The chain links TRBV11-2 to TRBJ1-4; D possibly corresponds to TRBD1 (5 bases). The V end was cut by 2 bases, the J end by 8 bases, with 12 bases between. The CDR3 runs to 14 residues. Germline-derived CDR1 and CDR2 are SGHAT and FQNNGV. DNA for the CDR3: TGTGCCAGCAGCTTATCGGGAGGGGAGGAAAAACTGTTTTTT. Translated, it gives CASSLSGGEEKLFF.

The chain links TRBV7-2 to TRBJ2-1; D gene uncertain. Deletions cut 5 bases from V and 7 bases from J, with 12 bases between. From germline, CDR1 is SGHTA and CDR2 FQGNSA. This CDR3 comprises 13 residues. CDR3: CASSIPLGNEQFF. CDR3 DNA sequence: TGTGCCAGCAGCATCCCACTTGGAAATGAGCAGTTCTTC.

The rearrangement joins TRBV19 to TRBJ2-4; D is perhaps TRBD1 or TRBD2 (5 bases each). In germline, CDR1 is LNHDA, CDR2 SQIVND (reference sequence). CDR3 length: 17 residues. The germline V and J ends were trimmed by 1 base and 5 bases, with 18 bases remaining between them. CDR3 in amino acids: CASSIGYRRQRENIQYF. The CDR3, as DNA: TGTGCCAGTAGTATAGGTTACAGGAGACAGAGGGAAAACATTCAGTACTTC.

The chain combines TRBV20-1 with TRBJ2-7; D might be TRBD1 or TRBD2, each matching 5 bases. The CDR3 is made up of 12 amino acids. CDR1 is DFQATT, CDR2 SNEGSKA, per germline (reference sequence). The CDR3 region is CSAGTHSYEQYF. CDR3 bases: TGCAGCGCCGGGACCCACTCCTACGAGCAGTACTTC.

This rearrangement joins TRBV2 to TRBJ1-1; D may be TRBD1 (6 bases). V was clipped by 4 bases and J by 3 bases, with 9 bases between them. The germline gives CDR1 SNHLY, CDR2 FYNNEI. This CDR3 has 13 residues. CDR3 in DNA: TGTGCCAGCAGTGTTGAGGGGGACACTGAAGCTTTCTTT. It codes for CASSVEGDTEAFF.

The chain is built from TRBV7-6 and TRBJ2-5; TRBD1 aligns across 10 bases. The germline V gene has CDR1 SGHVS and CDR2 FNYEAQ. The CDR3 length is 15 residues. Unmatched junction bases numbered 13, after V lost 6 bases and J lost 9 bases. In DNA form, the CDR3 reads TGTGCCAGCAGTTCAGGGACAGGGGCGGATCAGCCCCAGTACTTC. It specifies CASSSGTGADQPQYF.